What follows is one TCR beta chain and its context. Its antigen remains unidentified. V dropped 4 bases and J dropped 2 bases, with 12 bases sitting between them. CDR1 and CDR2 (germline): SGHKS, YYEKEE (reference sequence). CDR3 length: 14 amino acids. Ahead of sequencing, the ViraFEST assay grew antigen-specific CD4+ T cells using viral peptide pools. Scientists isolated CD4+ T cells after a roughly 9-day culture period ended. On days 3 and 7, fresh IL-2 medium replaced half the medium. These data are taken from a study of vaccination effects on CD4 cells after COVID-19. Sequencing used immunoSEQ multiplex PCR; TCRdb keeps in-frame clones, though not all of them. The table records tens of thousands of clones, about 74% of them present only once.

Sequenced material: CD4+ T cells from PBMCs cultured with HCoV-229E spike peptides, taken before COVID-19 vaccination. This clonotype was obtained from a human donor who received a COVID-19 vaccine. This chain connects TRBV5-5 to TRBJ2-5; no firm D call. The CDR3 DNA reads TGTGCCAGCAGCCACTGGACGCGTCAAGAGACCCAGTACTTC. This translates into CASSHWTRQETQYF.